This T cell receptor (beta chain) was documented in a study of CD8+CD57+ T cells in acquired aplastic anemia. Study-level information: Sorted CD4+ and CD8+ cell DNA averaged roughly 3.2 ug.

Patients included in sequencing had previously demonstrated CD8+CD57+ cell expansion by flow cytometry. TCR beta VDJ and CDR3 profiling used genomic DNA as template. Via MiXCR, TCRdb re-called the reads, giving one row per CDR3 protein. Here the sample spans about 75,000 distinct CDR3 sequences, around 70% being singletons. The sequenced material came from sorted CD4+, CD8+, or CD8+CD57+ T cells (not recorded which) from PBMCs. This TCR derives from a human donor with aplastic anemia.

For the CDR3, the DNA is TGTGCCAGCAGCCCCGTACAACAGGATACGCAGTATTTT. This encodes CASSPVQQDTQYF. This rearrangement joins TRBV7-6 to TRBJ2-3; D not certain. Germline V CDR1 and CDR2: SGHVS, FNYEAQ. The germline V and J ends were trimmed by 5 bases and 6 bases, with 12 bases remaining between them. This CDR3 region has 13 residues.